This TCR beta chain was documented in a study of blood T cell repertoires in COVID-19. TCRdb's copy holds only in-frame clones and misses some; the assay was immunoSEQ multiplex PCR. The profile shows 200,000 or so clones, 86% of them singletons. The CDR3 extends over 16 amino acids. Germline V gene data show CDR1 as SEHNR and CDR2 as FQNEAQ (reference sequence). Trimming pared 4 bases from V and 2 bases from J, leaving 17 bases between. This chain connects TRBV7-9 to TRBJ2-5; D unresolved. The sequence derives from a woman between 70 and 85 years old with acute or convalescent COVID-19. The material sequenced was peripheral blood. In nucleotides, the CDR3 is TGTGCCAGCAGCTCACCGGCAGTCCGACTTCAAGAGACCCAGTACTTC. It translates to CASSSPAVRLQETQYF.